The T cell receptor (beta chain) described here comes from a study of CD8+CD57+ T cells in acquired aplastic anemia. About the research overall: Isolated CD4+ and CD8+ cells, once sorted, yielded DNA averaging about 3 ug.

About this clonotype itself: No antigen is known for it.

This CDR3 comprises 16 residues. The V gene's germline CDR1 is MGHDK and CDR2 SYGVNS. The trim removed 1 base at V and 4 bases at J, leaving 6 bases unmatched. For sequencing, patients were chosen who had shown expansion of CD8+CD57+ cells by flow cytometry. Diagnosis of severe acquired aplastic anemia applied to all patients. Blood was sampled before the patients had received any therapy. According to the study, genomic DNA was the template for TCR beta VDJ and CDR3 profiling. MiXCR, applied by TCRdb to the reads, yields one record per CDR3 protein. The sample has 150,000 to 200,000 distinct CDR3 sequences; about 45% are singletons. Whole-study findings and limits: Researchers report that 25 to 30 CD8+ CDR3 sequences appeared in both patients and controls.

Sequences were obtained from sorted CD4+, CD8+, or CD8+CD57+ T cells (not recorded which) from PBMCs. The chain combines TRBV25-1 with TRBJ1-5; 8 bases are a match to TRBD1. This TCR was sampled from a human donor with aplastic anemia. The CDR3 DNA reads TGTGCCAGCAGTGAATCGGACAGGGCGAATAATCAGCCCCAGCATTTT. This gives the protein CASSESDRANNQPQHF.